The 24 T cell receptor beta chains in this list originate from one sample, sequenced in a study of response to subunit inactivated influenza vaccine. TCRdb reprocessed the RT-PCR reads via MiXCR and lists one record per CDR3 protein. This sample has 600,000 to 850,000 distinct CDR3 sequences, with 14% found just once. The source was PBMCs from blood, collected around 14 days before vaccination. The source of these receptors is a man in his forties or fifties who received an inactivated influenza vaccine.

This clonotype was seen only a few times. The V and J genes are TRBV7-2 and TRBJ2-1; 12 bases line up with TRBD2. The CDR3 contains 18 residues. The J segment lost 5 bases and the V segment lost 4 bases, leaving 12 bases of the junction unmatched. Germline V gives CDR1 SGHTA, CDR2 FQGNSA. The CDR3 bases are TGTGCCAGCAGCTCTAGGGCCATGACTAGCGGGAGCCACAATGAGCAGTTCTTC. It encodes CASSSRAMTSGSHNEQFF.

This sequence joins TRBV27 and TRBJ2-3, with 7 bases that match TRBD2. The CDR3 length is 16 residues. Germline-derived CDR1 and CDR2 are MNHEY and SMNVEV (reference sequence). The V segment lost 8 bases and the J segment 1 base; nucleotides outside the gene matches: 12. The CDR3 region has the DNA TGTGCCAGCGGGTGGCCTAGCGGTCTAGGCACAGATACGCAGTATTTT. This encodes CASGWPSGLGTDTQYF.

This clonotype was seen repeatedly, ten times or more. The chain uses TRBV7-2 and TRBJ2-1; D not certain. Germline assignment: CDR1 SGHTA and CDR2 FQGNSA. This CDR3 is built from 11 residues. V lost 3 bases and J lost 11, with 8 bases in between. As DNA, the CDR3 is TGTGCCAGCAGCTTTAACTCACAGCAGTTCTTC. Amino acids: CASSFNSQQFF.

This clonotype was seen only a few times. DNA of the CDR3: TGCGCCAGCAGCTCCCCGGGACAGCCGAACACTGAAGCTTTCTTT. Protein product: CASSSPGQPNTEAFF. This chain uses TRBV5-1 with TRBJ1-1, with TRBD1 matching 7 bases. Trimming cost V 3 bases and J 1 base; bases outside gene matches: 6. CDR1 and CDR2 from the germline V gene are SGHRS and YFSETQ. This CDR3 contains 15 residues. Complete variable domain (other parts from reference TRBV5-1 and TRBJ1-1): KAGVTQTPRYLIKTRGQQVTLSCSPISGHRSVSWYQQTPGQGLQFLFEYFSETQRNKGNFPGRFSGRQFSNSRSEMNVSTLELGDSALYLCASSSPGQPNTEAFFGQGTRLTVV.

The chain joins TRBV10-3 to TRBJ2-7; D might be TRBD1 (6 bases). V dropped 3 bases and J dropped 4 bases, with 13 bases sitting between them. Germline V gives CDR1 ENHRY, CDR2 SYGVKD. The CDR3 is made up of 14 amino acids. CDR3 nucleotide sequence: TGTGCCATCAGTGAACAGGGTTCCGTTTACGAGCAGTACTTC. Protein sequence: CAISEQGSVYEQYF.

This clonotype was detected a few times. CDR3 DNA sequence: TGTGCCAGCAGCTCAAGAAGCGGTCTCCGGGATACGCAGTATTTT. It yields the protein CASSSRSGLRDTQYF. The genes are TRBV7-9 and TRBJ2-3, with TRBD2 as a possible D gene (5 bases). Germline lookup yields CDR1 SEHNR and CDR2 FQNEAQ (reference sequence). V was pared by 4 bases and J by 6 bases, with 17 bases between. There are 15 residues in the CDR3.

The chain employs TRBV28 and TRBJ2-7, with 8 bases that match TRBD1. The CDR3 is made up of 16 amino acids. Trimming removed 4 bases from V and 2 bases from J; junction bases left unmatched: 10. Germline V lookup: CDR1 MDHEN, CDR2 SYDVKM. CDR3 bases: TGTGCCAGCAGTTCTTCTCCCGGACAGGGACCCTACGAGCAGTACTTC. This codes for CASSSSPGQGPYEQYF. The full variable domain, rest sourced from reference TRBV28 and TRBJ2-7, is DVKVTQSSRYLVKRTGEKVFLECVQDMDHENMFWYRQDPGLGLRLIYFSYDVKMKEKGDIPEGYSVSREKKERFSLILESASTNQTSMYLCASSSSPGQGPYEQYFGPGTRLTVT.

This clonotype was recorded a few times. J is TRBJ2-3 and V is TRBV20-1; 12 bases fit TRBD2. The V gene end was trimmed by 5 bases and the J gene end by 0 bases; junction bases not matched to a gene: 3. The CDR3 is 15 amino acids. Germline V gene data show CDR1 as DFQATT and CDR2 as SNEGSKA (reference sequence). The CDR3 sequence: CSADGLAGSTDTQYF. The CDR3 DNA follows: TGCAGTGCTGATGGACTAGCGGGAAGCACAGATACGCAGTATTTT.

V is TRBV4-2 and J is TRBJ2-4, with 7 nucleotides matching TRBD2. V shed 0 bases, J shed 0 bases, and the junction held 20 bases outside the gene matches. This CDR3 is 22 amino acids long. Per the germline V gene, CDR1 is LGHNA and CDR2 is YNFKEQ. CDR3 sequence: CASSQDFTSARRTLLAKNIQYF. In DNA, the CDR3 is TGTGCCAGCAGCCAAGATTTCACTAGCGCCCGGCGAACGCTCCTAGCCAAAAACATTCAGTACTTC.

V gene TRBV7-9 combines with J gene TRBJ2-7; 10 nucleotides align to TRBD1. In germline, CDR1 is SEHNR, CDR2 FQNEAQ (reference sequence). This CDR3 region has 15 residues. Losses at the gene ends were 5 bases for V and 0 bases for J; bases not matched to a gene: 4. As DNA, the CDR3 is TGTGCCAGCAGCCCAGACAGGGGGCACTCCTACGAGCAGTACTTC. Encoded protein: CASSPDRGHSYEQYF.

The chain links TRBV14 to TRBJ2-3, with TRBD1 as a possible D gene (5 bases). Trimming left V 6 bases short and J 4 bases short, with 20 bases between. There are 16 residues in the CDR3. Per the germline V gene, CDR1 is SGHDN and CDR2 is FVKESK. The CDR3, as DNA: TGTGCCAGCAGTCTTTACCGGAACAGGATTTCAGATACGCAGTATTTT. Protein: CASSLYRNRISDTQYF. Full variable domain (outside the CDR3, taken from reference TRBV14 and TRBJ2-3): EAGVTQFPSHSVIEKGQTVTLRCDPISGHDNLYWYRRVMGKEIKFLLHFVKESKQDESGMPNNRFLAERTGGTYSTLKVQPAELEDSGVYFCASSLYRNRISDTQYFGPGTRLTVL.

The chain has TRBV5-5 and TRBJ1-2, with D perhaps TRBD1 (6 bases). This CDR3 has 13 residues. The V end lost 1 base, the J end lost 8 bases, and 12 bases lay between the germline ends. Germline CDR1 SGHKS, CDR2 YYEKEE (reference sequence). The CDR3 nucleotides are TGTGCCAGCAGCTTGATGGGGGCCGGGGGCTACACCTTC. Protein sequence: CASSLMGAGGYTF.

This clonotype was counted between two and nine times. The chain joins TRBV11-2 to TRBJ2-1; 11 nucleotides agree with TRBD2. This CDR3 is 18 amino acids long. With 2 bases clipped from V and 4 bases from J, the junction kept 10 bases outside the gene matches. In germline, CDR1 is SGHAT, CDR2 FQNNGV. The CDR3 sequence: CASSLLTSGNRRYNEQFF. The CDR3 bases are TGTGCCAGCAGCTTACTGACTAGCGGGAACCGTCGGTACAATGAGCAGTTCTTC. The complete variable domain, with remaining parts taken from reference TRBV11-2 and TRBJ2-1, reads EAGVAQSPRYKIIEKRQSVAFWCNPISGHATLYWYQQILGQGPKLLIQFQNNGVVDDSQLPKDRFSAERLKGVDSTLKIQPAKLEDSAVYLCASSLLTSGNRRYNEQFFGPGTRLTVL.

This chain connects TRBV29-1 to TRBJ1-2, with D hard to call. Looked up from germline, CDR1 is SQVTM and CDR2 is ANQGSEA. The CDR3 totals 13 residues. The V end was cut by 3 bases, the J end by 1 base, with 9 bases between. The CDR3 protein is CSVDRPINYGYTF. DNA of the CDR3: TGCAGCGTTGATCGACCAATTAACTATGGCTACACCTTC.

This clonotype was counted ten times or more. The chain recombines TRBV20-1 with TRBJ2-3; 10 nucleotides match TRBD2. In germline, CDR1 is DFQATT, CDR2 SNEGSKA (reference sequence). The junction had 2 bases not matched to a gene; V was cut back by 2 bases and J by 0 bases. The CDR3 contains 15 residues. The CDR3, as DNA: TGCAGTGCTAGAATGACTAGCGGGAGCACAGATACGCAGTATTTT. Encoded protein: CSARMTSGSTDTQYF.

The rearrangement links TRBV4-2 to TRBJ2-5; maybe TRBD1 (5 bases). CDR1 is LGHNA and CDR2 is YNFKEQ in the germline V gene. V gave up 4 bases and J gave up 5 bases, with 17 bases separating them. The CDR3 extends over 15 amino acids. The CDR3 region has the DNA TGTGCCAGCAGCCTCCACCGAGCCAGGGCGGAGACCCAGTACTTC. Residues: CASSLHRARAETQYF.

The genes are TRBV28 and TRBJ1-2; the D gene is possibly TRBD1 (6 bases). The CDR3 has 14 amino acids. V lost 5 bases to trimming and J lost 8 bases, with 18 bases between them. Germline CDR1 and CDR2: MDHEN and SYDVKM. In nucleotides, the CDR3 is TGTGCCAGCAGTCCCGCCCTTACAGGGTCCGGCTACACCTTC. Translated: CASSPALTGSGYTF.

This chain joins TRBV20-1 and TRBJ2-1; D might be TRBD2 (6 bases). V was pared by 2 bases and J by 0 bases, with 23 bases between. CDR1 is DFQATT, CDR2 SNEGSKA, per germline (reference sequence). The CDR3 extends over 19 amino acids. CDR3 amino acids: CSARRTGTLLHSSYNEQFF. CDR3 nucleotide sequence: TGCAGTGCTAGACGTACCGGGACTCTCCTACACAGCTCCTACAATGAGCAGTTCTTC.

This clonotype was seen a handful of times. The genes are TRBV4-3 and TRBJ2-4; 8 bases agree with TRBD1. CDR1 and CDR2 from the germline V gene are LGHNA and YSLEER. The V and J ends lost 0 bases and 5 bases, in that order; junction bases with no gene match: 9. CDR3 length: 17 amino acids. CDR3 nucleotide sequence: TGCGCCAGCAGCCAAGAGACGGGACAGGTGGGGGAAAACATTCAGTACTTC. It encodes CASSQETGQVGENIQYF.

This clonotype occurred a few times. The chain combines TRBV29-1 with TRBJ1-2, with a weak D call TRBD1 (6 bases). The V and J ends lost 3 bases and 4 bases respectively, with 24 bases between them. This CDR3 region has 17 residues. CDR1 is SQVTM, CDR2 ANQGSEA, per germline. The CDR3 here is CSVDPSLRQALVYGYTF. The DNA for the CDR3 is TGCAGCGTTGATCCGTCCCTCAGACAGGCGCTTGTCTATGGCTACACCTTC.

The V call is TRBV3-1, the J call TRBJ2-7, with unresolved D. In germline, CDR1 is LGHDT, CDR2 YNNKEL (reference sequence). This CDR3 contains 13 residues. V shed 0 bases and J shed 4 bases, with 7 bases lying between them. The CDR3 DNA reads as TGTGCCAGCAGCCAAGAGTGGCTTTACGAGCAGTACTTC. Encoded protein: CASSQEWLYEQYF.

This clonotype was counted many times. The rearrangement joins TRBV10-3 to TRBJ2-3; perhaps D is TRBD1 or TRBD2 (5 bases each). Germline CDR1 is ENHRY and CDR2 is SYGVKD. Trimming removed 3 bases from V and 11 bases from J, with 18 bases in between. This CDR3 has 14 residues. The CDR3 sequence: CAISEPGPLRKQYF. The CDR3 coding sequence is TGTGCCATCAGTGAACCGGGACCCCTCCGGAAGCAGTATTTT.

The chain recombines TRBV20-1 with TRBJ1-1; D gene unclear. V was cut by 4 bases and J by 1 base, with 7 bases left in between. This CDR3 contains 12 residues. CDR1 is DFQATT and CDR2 is SNEGSKA in the germline V gene (reference sequence). CDR3: CSATDENTEAFF. CDR3 nucleotides: TGCAGTGCTACAGACGAGAACACTGAAGCTTTCTTT.

The sample holds a few counts of this clonotype. This chain connects TRBV12-3 or TRBV12-4 to TRBJ1-5, with D possibly matching TRBD1 (5 bases). The CDR3 has 13 amino acids. The V end lost 4 bases, the J end lost 7 bases, and 11 bases lay between the germline ends. The CDR3 DNA reads TGTGCCAGCAGTTCCAGGGTTGAACAGCCCCAGCATTTT. As protein: CASSSRVEQPQHF.